The clone carrying this T cell receptor (beta chain) has a handful of counts. Its antigen is still unknown. This sample is drawn from a study of CD8 T cells in ankylosing spondylitis. Findings of the study overall: Matched synovial fluid from ankylosing spondylitis patients was reported to be enriched for disease-linked clones. Reports of some motif variants in reactive arthritis synovial fluid and blood predate this one. It appeared that ankylosing spondylitis blood was characterized by a TCR beta motif of eight highly homologous variants.

Quantitative barcoded 5'-RACE was used to prepare TCR beta libraries. TCRdb independently ran MiXCR on the 5' RACE reads; one entry per CDR3 protein. Of about 500,000 distinct CDR3 sequences in the sample, more than 9.5% were seen once. The sequence was collected from a male donor with ankylosing spondylitis. The sample consisted of blood, either unsorted or a sorted T cell fraction (not recorded which).

The CDR3 region is CASRRSGTAVHEQYV. CDR3 DNA: TGTGCCAGCAGAAGATCCGGGACAGCAGTCCACGAGCAGTACGTC. This rearrangement joins TRBV6-2 or TRBV6-3 to TRBJ2-7, with TRBD1 matching 7 bases. V trimming: 6 bases; J trimming: 5 bases; junction bases outside the gene matches: 13. Germline V gene lookup returns CDR1 MNHEY and CDR2 SVGEGT. This CDR3 has 15 residues.